This T cell receptor (beta chain) was sequenced for a study of blood T cell repertoires in COVID-19. Study background: T cells, B-cell-depleted T cells, or PBMCs supplied cDNA or gDNA.

The CDR3 has 14 amino acids. Trimming took 6 bases from V and 4 from J, leaving 15 bases between them. The germline gives CDR1 MNHEY, CDR2 SVGAGI. As handled by the study authors: For nucleated cells, counts were estimated from reference gene primer amplification. Only in-frame clones appear in the TCRdb table, and some are missing; sequencing was by immunoSEQ multiplex PCR. V and J calls plus clone size are reproduced from that table; the DNA served to infer D and trimming. The table records about 190,000 clones, 76% of them present only once. Participants came from roughly 25 US areas, aged roughly 18 to 95 years.

The TCR was taken from a woman between 45 and 60 years old with acute COVID-19. Material for sequencing was PBMCs or T cells enriched from blood (not recorded which). The chain couples TRBV6-5 to TRBJ1-2; D not resolved. The CDR3 region is CASSPPEGSYGYTF. CDR3 DNA: TGTGCCAGCAGCCCGCCCGAAGGGAGCTATGGCTACACCTTC.